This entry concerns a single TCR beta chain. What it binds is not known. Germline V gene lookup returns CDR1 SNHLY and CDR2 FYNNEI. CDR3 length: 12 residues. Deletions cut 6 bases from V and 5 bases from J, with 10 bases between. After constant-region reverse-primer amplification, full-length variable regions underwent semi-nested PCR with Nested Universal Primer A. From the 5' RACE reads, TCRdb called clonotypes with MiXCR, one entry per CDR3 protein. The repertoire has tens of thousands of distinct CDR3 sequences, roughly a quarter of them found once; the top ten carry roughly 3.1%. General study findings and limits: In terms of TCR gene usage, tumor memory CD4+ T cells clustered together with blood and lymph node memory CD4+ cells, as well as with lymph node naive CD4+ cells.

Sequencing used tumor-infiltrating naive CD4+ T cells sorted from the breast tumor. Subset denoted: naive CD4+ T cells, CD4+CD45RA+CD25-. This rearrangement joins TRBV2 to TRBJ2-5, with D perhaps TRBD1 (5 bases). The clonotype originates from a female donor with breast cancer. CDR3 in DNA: TGTGCCAGCAGGGGTGGGGCTGAGACCCAGTACTTC. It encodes CASRGGAETQYF.